Listed here are 7 T cell receptor beta chains from one sample, sequenced in a study of T cells expressing NK-cell markers. TCRdb re-called the 5' RACE reads and catalogs CDR3 proteins one per entry, DNA excluded. This repertoire includes roughly 120,000 distinct CDR3 sequences. Source material: blood T cells: a sorted CD56 or NKG2C T cell subset, CD4+ or CD8+ T cells, or bulk PBMC T cells (not recorded which). These receptors came from a woman aged 18-69 years in good health.

J is TRBJ1-3 and V is TRBV27; TCRdb gives TRBD1 as the D gene, but with no DNA this cannot be confirmed. The CDR3 covers 18 residues. The V gene's germline CDR1 is MNHEY and CDR2 SMNVEV (reference sequence). The CDR3 sequence: CASSLHGGPAIAGNTIYF.

This chain connects TRBV9 to TRBJ2-3; TCRdb's D call of TRBD2 is untestable without DNA. Per germline, CDR1 SGDLS and CDR2 YYNGEE. This CDR3 has 19 amino acids. The chain's CDR3 is CASSGIPTTSGGQADTQYF.

V gene TRBV6-2 or TRBV6-3 combines with J gene TRBJ1-5; there is no DNA to check the TCRdb D call of TRBD1. Germline loops: CDR1 MNHEY, CDR2 SVGEGT. The length of the CDR3 is 15 residues. The CDR3 spells CASSYSGTEVQPQHF.

This chain links TRBV6-1 with TRBJ1-1; the D call of TRBD1 rests on TCRdb alone, since no DNA is present to check it. CDR1 and CDR2 from the germline V gene are MNHNS and SASEGT. The CDR3 is made up of 14 amino acids. The CDR3 sequence is CASNPGQGMTEAFF.

The genes are TRBV27 and TRBJ2-3; TCRdb indicates TRBD2, and absent DNA this call remains unverified. The CDR3 contains 15 residues. The germline CDR1 and CDR2 sequences are MNHEY and SMNVEV (reference sequence). The CDR3 spells CASSPLAGEADTQYF.

The chain uses TRBV12-3 or TRBV12-4 and TRBJ2-1; lacking DNA, the TRBD1 call made by TCRdb goes unchecked. CDR3 length: 14 amino acids. The CDR3 loop reads CASSLGDSFHEQFF.

The chain uses TRBV4-3 and TRBJ1-1; TCRdb gives TRBD1 as the D gene, but with no DNA this cannot be confirmed. The CDR3 is 13 residues long. CDR1 is LGHNA, CDR2 YSLEER, per germline. The CDR3 sequence is CASSPQENTEAFF.